One TCR beta chain is described in this entry. The age range of participants was about 18 to 89 years, with residence in some 25 US areas. Sequencing used immunoSEQ multiplex PCR; TCRdb keeps in-frame clones, though not all of them. The data contain around 190,000 clones, 87% of them singletons. This record belongs to a study of blood T cell repertoires in COVID-19. About the study: There were acute and convalescent COVID-19 samples, and they came from the United States, Italy and Spain.

V lost 4 bases and J lost 4; bases outside the gene matches: 13. The CDR3 length is 17 residues. Germline-derived CDR1 and CDR2 are MDHEN and SYDVKM. This TCR was sampled from a man aged 18 to 30 with acute COVID-19. V usage is TRBV28 and J usage is TRBJ2-3; 8 bases are shared with TRBD2. The sequenced sample was PBMCs or T cells enriched from blood (not recorded which). CDR3 sequence (DNA): TGTGCCAGCAGTTCCCTCTTGGCGGGAGGCCGGGCAGATACGCAGTATTTT. As protein: CASSSLLAGGRADTQYF.